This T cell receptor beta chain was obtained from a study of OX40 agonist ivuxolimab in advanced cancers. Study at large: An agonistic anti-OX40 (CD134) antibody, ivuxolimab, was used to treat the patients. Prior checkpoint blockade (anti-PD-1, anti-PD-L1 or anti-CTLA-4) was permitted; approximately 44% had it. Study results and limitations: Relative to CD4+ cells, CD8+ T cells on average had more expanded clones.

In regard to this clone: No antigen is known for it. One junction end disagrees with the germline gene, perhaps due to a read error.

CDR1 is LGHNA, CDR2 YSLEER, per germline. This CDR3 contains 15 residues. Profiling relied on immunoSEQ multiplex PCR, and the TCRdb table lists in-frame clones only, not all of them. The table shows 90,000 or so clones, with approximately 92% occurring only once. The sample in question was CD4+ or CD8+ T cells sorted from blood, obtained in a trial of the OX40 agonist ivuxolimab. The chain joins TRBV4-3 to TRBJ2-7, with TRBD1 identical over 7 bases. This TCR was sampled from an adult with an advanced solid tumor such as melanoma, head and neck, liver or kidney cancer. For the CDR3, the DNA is TGCGCCAGCAGCCTAGATAGGACAGGTTACTACGGGCAGTACTTC. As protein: CASSLDRTGYYGQYF.